This T cell receptor (beta chain) was sequenced during a study of T-cell memory formation after mild COVID-19. This clonotype has only a few counts. The germline V gene encodes CDR1 SGHRS and CDR2 YFSETQ. This CDR3 spans 15 amino acids. V lost 0 bases to trimming and J lost 6 bases; unmatched junction nucleotides: 4. TCRdb called the 5' RACE reads again in MiXCR, with one record for every CDR3 protein. The repertoire consists of roughly 180,000 distinct CDR3 sequences, with more than 9% occurring once and the leading ten covering less than 4%. The chain recombines TRBV5-1 with TRBJ2-7, with 12 bases aligning to TRBD1. The receptor was derived from a young man who had mild COVID-19 (a few samples of this study predate the infection). Cell type and time point are not known. The specimen sequenced was PBMCs or a T cell subset sorted from them (not recorded which). In DNA form, the CDR3 reads TGCGCCAGCAGCTTGGCGGGGACAGGGGGCTCCGAGCAGTACGTC. It codes for CASSLAGTGGSEQYV.